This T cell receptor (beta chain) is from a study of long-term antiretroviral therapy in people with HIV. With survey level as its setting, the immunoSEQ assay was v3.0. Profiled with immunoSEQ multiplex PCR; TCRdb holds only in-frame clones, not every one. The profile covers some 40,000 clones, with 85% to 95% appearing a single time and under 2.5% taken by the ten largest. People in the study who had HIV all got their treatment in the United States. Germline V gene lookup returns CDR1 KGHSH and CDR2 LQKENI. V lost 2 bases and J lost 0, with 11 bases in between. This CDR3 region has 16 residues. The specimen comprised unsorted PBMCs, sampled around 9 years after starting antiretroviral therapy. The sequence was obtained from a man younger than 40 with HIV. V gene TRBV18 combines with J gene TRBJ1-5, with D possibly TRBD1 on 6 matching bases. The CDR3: CASSPGTPSSNQPQHF. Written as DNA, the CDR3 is TGTGCCAGCTCACCAGGGACACCTAGTAGCAATCAGCCCCAGCATTTT.